This entry lists 18 T cell receptor beta chains sequenced from one sample in a study of cytomegalovirus exposure and HLA in healthy donors. 60 Vbeta and 13 Jbeta primers were used in PCR. Assay: immunoSEQ multiplex PCR; the TCRdb copy retains only in-frame clones and omits some. The table lists about 200,000 clones, with less than 1% in the top ten. Sequencing input: PBMCs. These TCRs come from a woman aged 25 to 39 in good health and CMV-seropositive.

This sequence joins TRBV18 and TRBJ2-1, with TRBD2 matching 7 bases. The CDR3 sequence is 14 residues long. V lost 9 bases to trimming and J lost 5 bases; unmatched junction nucleotides: 10. The V gene's germline CDR1 is KGHSH and CDR2 LQKENI. CDR3 nucleotide sequence: TGTGCCAGTTCGGCTAGCGGAGGGAACAATGAGCAGTTCTTC. The encoded protein is CASSASGGNNEQFF.

The rearrangement joins TRBV4-3 to TRBJ1-2, with D possibly being TRBD1 (5 bases). V lost 0 bases, J lost 13 bases, and 15 bases lay in between. The CDR3 sequence is 13 residues long. Germline CDR1 and CDR2: LGHNA and YSLEER. Here the CDR3 DNA reads TGCGCCAGCAGCCAAGAGAGGCCGCAGGGAATCACCTTC. Translating gives CASSQERPQGITF.

The chain links TRBV7-9 to TRBJ1-3; D remains unclear. The V gene's germline CDR1 is SEHNR and CDR2 FQNEAQ (reference sequence). CDR3 size: 14 residues. The CDR3 DNA sequence: TGTGCTTACGCCGAGCTCCACTCTGGAAACACCATATATTTT. Encoded protein: CAYAELHSGNTIYF.

This chain connects TRBV19 to TRBJ2-7, with 12 positions matching TRBD2. The germline CDR1 and CDR2 sequences are LNHDA and SQIVND (reference sequence). Trimming removed 6 bases from V and 5 bases from J; junction bases left unmatched: 8. The CDR3 is 15 residues long. The CDR3 DNA reads TGTGCCAGTAGCCTGACTAGCGGGAGAAGCCACGAGCAGTACTTC. Protein product: CASSLTSGRSHEQYF.

The rearrangement uses TRBV18 and TRBJ2-3; a weak D match, TRBD2 (6 bases). Trimming shortened V by 0 bases and J by 6 bases, and 13 bases separated the two germline ends. In germline, CDR1 is KGHSH, CDR2 LQKENI. The CDR3 consists of 15 residues. The CDR3 reads CASSPPSAGSDTQYF. CDR3 bases: TGTGCCAGCTCACCACCATCGGCGGGGTCGGATACGCAGTATTTT.

The J gene is TRBJ1-2, the V gene TRBV28; 7 bases are shared with TRBD1. The CDR3 is 15 amino acids. CDR1 and CDR2 (germline): MDHEN, SYDVKM. The trim removed 5 bases at V and 4 bases at J, leaving 10 bases unmatched. The CDR3 DNA reads TGTGCCAGCAGTGACACAAAAAGGGGGCTCTATGGCTACACCTTC. Translation: CASSDTKRGLYGYTF.

The chain carries TRBV20-1 and TRBJ1-2; no reliable D call. V lost 6 bases and J lost 8, with 13 bases in between. This CDR3 has 11 amino acids. Germline lookup yields CDR1 DFQATT and CDR2 SNEGSKA (reference sequence). CDR3 sequence: CSADKLVGYTF. In DNA, the CDR3 is TGCAGTGCCGATAAACTAGTAGGCTACACCTTC.

The J gene is TRBJ1-6, the V gene TRBV9; 9 nucleotides line up with TRBD1. CDR1 and CDR2 from the germline V gene are SGDLS and YYNGEE. V was pared by 3 bases and J by 8 bases, with 9 bases of the junction left unmatched. The CDR3 has 16 residues. CDR3 sequence: CASSAHNGDRDSPLHF. The CDR3 nucleotides read TGTGCCAGCAGCGCACACAACGGGGACAGGGATTCACCCCTCCACTTT. Looking up the rest from reference TRBV9 and TRBJ1-6 gives the full variable domain: DSGVTQTPKHLITATGQRVTLRCSPRSGDLSVYWYQQSLDQGLQFLIQYYNGEERAKGNILERFSAQQFPDLHSELNLSSLELGDSALYFCASSAHNGDRDSPLHFGNGTRLTVT.

This chain joins TRBV15 and TRBJ2-7; D may be TRBD2 (5 bases). The CDR3 contains 16 residues. Germline assignment: CDR1 LNHNV and CDR2 YYDKDF (reference sequence). With 0 bases removed from V and 6 bases from J, the gap between germline ends came to 18 bases. CDR3 DNA: TGTGCCACCAGCAGAGATCTGGTAGGCCTGACTATCGAGCAGTACTTC. Amino acids: CATSRDLVGLTIEQYF.

The J gene is TRBJ1-5, the V gene TRBV7-6, with D possibly being TRBD1 (6 bases). V was clipped by 4 bases and J by 4 bases, with 11 bases between them. The CDR3 consists of 14 residues. Germline CDR1 SGHVS, CDR2 FNYEAQ. CDR3 in amino acids: CASSSGGGNQPQHF. CDR3 in DNA: TGTGCCAGCAGCTCGGGAGGGGGAAATCAGCCCCAGCATTTT.

The V gene is TRBV6-5, the J gene TRBJ1-5; TRBD1 matches 9 bases. Germline CDR1 and CDR2: MNHEY and SVGAGI. There are 15 residues in the CDR3. With 5 bases clipped from V and 7 bases from J, the junction kept 9 bases outside the gene matches. Written as DNA, the CDR3 is TGTGCCAGCAGTACCACAGGGGGCGCACGGCAGCCCCAGCATTTT. Translating gives CASSTTGGARQPQHF.

This chain uses TRBV13 with TRBJ2-1; the D gene is possibly TRBD2 (5 bases). Germline V CDR1 and CDR2: PRHDT, FYEKMQ (reference sequence). V lost 0 bases and J lost 0, with 6 bases in between. CDR3 length: 15 amino acids. In DNA, the CDR3 is TGTGCCAGCAGCTTAGGCCGGGGCTCCTACAATGAGCAGTTCTTC. It codes for CASSLGRGSYNEQFF.

The chain couples TRBV19 to TRBJ1-2; tentative D call: TRBD1 (6 bases). Germline V gene data show CDR1 as LNHDA and CDR2 as SQIVND (reference sequence). The CDR3 spans 15 residues. V was trimmed by 5 bases and J by 3 bases, leaving 16 bases between them. The CDR3 reads CASSQWGTGYYGYTF. CDR3 sequence (DNA): TGTGCCAGTAGTCAGTGGGGAACAGGGTACTATGGCTACACCTTC. The full variable domain, rest sourced from reference TRBV19 and TRBJ1-2, is DGGITQSPKYLFRKEGQNVTLSCEQNLNHDAMYWYRQDPGQGLRLIYYSQIVNDFQKGDIAEGYSVSREKKESFPLTVTSAQKNPTAFYLCASSQWGTGYYGYTFGSGTRLTVV.

This rearrangement joins TRBV7-9 to TRBJ1-2; no clear D. With 5 bases removed from V and 0 bases from J, the gap between germline ends came to 10 bases. The CDR3 consists of 14 residues. From germline, CDR1 is SEHNR and CDR2 FQNEAQ (reference sequence). Written as DNA, the CDR3 is TGTGCCAGCAGCCTAGAGCGAGCTAACTATGGCTACACCTTC. Its translation: CASSLERANYGYTF.

This sequence joins TRBV5-6 and TRBJ1-2, with D possibly TRBD1 on 5 matching bases. Trimming pared 0 bases from V and 2 bases from J, leaving 14 bases between. The CDR3 sequence is 16 residues long. Germline V gene data show CDR1 as SGHDT and CDR2 as YYEEEE. For the CDR3, the DNA is TGTGCCAGCAGCTTGGTGGGTTGGTCAGGGAACTATGGCTACACCTTC. Translated, it gives CASSLVGWSGNYGYTF. The full variable domain, in which reference TRBV5-6 and TRBJ1-2 provide the parts outside the CDR3, is DAGVTQSPTHLIKTRGQQVTLRCSPKSGHDTVSWYQQALGQGPQFIFQYYEEEERQRGNFPDRFSGHQFPNYSSELNVNALLLGDSALYLCASSLVGWSGNYGYTFGSGTRLTVV.

The chain carries TRBV6-4 and TRBJ1-1; D perhaps matches TRBD1 (6 bases). The V end lost 3 bases, the J end lost 4 bases, and 12 bases lay between the germline ends. Germline values: CDR1 MRHNA, CDR2 SNTAGT. The CDR3 length is 14 residues. As DNA, the CDR3 is TGTGCCAGCAGTGATATGGCAGGGGCCACTGAAGCTTTCTTT. Translating it yields CASSDMAGATEAFF.

The chain combines TRBV2 with TRBJ2-2; D is unclear. The CDR3 runs to 11 residues. The germline CDR1 and CDR2 sequences are SNHLY and FYNNEI. V was shortened by 8 bases and J by 7 bases, with 8 bases between the two germline ends. CDR3 sequence (DNA): TGTGCCAGCCTCTTCGGCGGGGAGCTGTTTTTT. This translates into CASLFGGELFF.

This CDR3 is CASSQSTGGIGAFF. The CDR3 DNA is TGTGCCAGCAGTCAATCGACAGGGGGGATCGGAGCTTTCTTT. The chain carries TRBV27 and TRBJ1-1; 9 bases align to TRBD1. Germline assignment: CDR1 MNHEY and CDR2 SMNVEV (reference sequence). V trimming: 5 bases; J trimming: 10 bases; junction bases outside the gene matches: 11. The CDR3 sequence is 14 residues long.